The clone carrying this T cell receptor beta chain was observed a few times. Antigen specificity is unknown. The CDR3 is 11 residues long. Trimming cost V 4 bases and J 9 bases, with 8 bases left between them. Germline V gene sequence: CDR1 SNHLY, CDR2 FYNNEI. 5'RACE primed at constant segments yielded TCR alpha and TCR beta cDNA libraries bearing sample barcodes and UMIs. TCRdb redid the calling of the 5' RACE reads with MiXCR, one entry per CDR3 protein. The sample includes about 290,000 distinct CDR3 sequences, under 20% of them seen just once. The data originate from a study of T-cell memory formation after mild COVID-19. Study-wide background: Each donor largely had its own TCR clusters. General study findings and limits: Researchers found some responding clones in pre-infection memory, a sign that cross-reactive memory joined.

Sequenced sample: PBMCs or a T cell subset sorted from them (not recorded which). The chain couples TRBV2 to TRBJ2-3; no clear D. The clonotype originates from a man aged 18 to 29 who had mild COVID-19 (a few samples of this study predate the infection). Cell type and time point are not known. CDR3 in amino acids: CASSAIPTQYF. The CDR3 DNA sequence: TGTGCCAGCAGTGCGATCCCAACGCAGTATTTT.